This T cell receptor beta chain was sequenced during a study of blood T cell repertoires in COVID-19. Study-wide context: Specimens from acute and convalescent COVID-19 originated in the United States, Italy and Spain. The cDNA or gDNA used as material had been derived from T cells, B-cell-depleted T cells, or PBMCs.

Per the original methods: Amplification with reference gene primers provided the estimates of nucleated cell counts. Sequenced by immunoSEQ multiplex PCR; TCRdb stores in-frame clones only, minus some. D and trimming were read from the DNA, whereas the V and J calls and clone size are those reported in that table. The data hold 300,000 to 450,000 clones, with approximately 80% observed a single time. With 5 bases clipped from V and 0 bases from J, the junction kept 9 bases outside the gene matches. This CDR3 has 16 residues. Germline lookup yields CDR1 GTSNPN and CDR2 SVGIG (reference sequence). The sequence was collected from a human donor with acute or convalescent COVID-19. The donor label of this sample is uncertain. V and J are TRBV30 and TRBJ1-5, with 8 bases matching TRBD1. Source material: peripheral blood. Written as DNA, the CDR3 is TGTGCCTGGGCGACAGGGGCCCTCTATAGCAATCAGCCCCAGCATTTT. Its translation is CAWATGALYSNQPQHF.